The 27 T cell receptor beta chains below all came from one sample that was sequenced in a study of blood T cell repertoires in COVID-19. Generated by immunoSEQ multiplex PCR, the TCRdb table keeps only in-frame clones and is missing some. The data hold approximately 300,000 clones, with 90% observed a single time. The sequenced sample consisted of peripheral blood. These receptors all come from a woman aged 25 to 45 with COVID-19, enrolled during active disease.

CDR3 nucleotide sequence: TGTGCCACCAGTGACCCTCTCGACAGGGTCGGAGAGACCCAGTACTTC. This encodes CATSDPLDRVGETQYF. The rearrangement uses TRBV24-1 and TRBJ2-5; 7 bases line up with TRBD1. The CDR3 is made up of 16 amino acids. J lost 4 bases, V lost 4 bases, and 11 bases had no gene match. Germline V gene data show CDR1 as KGHDR and CDR2 as SFDVKD.

The chain joins TRBV4-1 to TRBJ1-2; weak D call: TRBD1 (6 bases). The V gene's germline CDR1 is MGHRA and CDR2 YSYEKL. V was trimmed by 3 bases and J by 7 bases, leaving 18 bases between them. This CDR3 is 15 amino acids long. CDR3 sequence (DNA): TGCGCCAGCAGCCATGACCGGACAGCCGGCGGTGGCTACACCTTC. It yields the protein CASSHDRTAGGGYTF.

V and J are TRBV7-9 and TRBJ1-5; the match to TRBD1 covers 7 bases. Germline lookup yields CDR1 SEHNR and CDR2 FQNEAQ (reference sequence). Trimming removed 4 bases from V and 6 bases from J; junction bases left unmatched: 6. This CDR3 is built from 14 residues. This CDR3 reads CASSSGQVGQPQHF. CDR3 DNA: TGTGCCAGCAGCTCCGGACAGGTGGGTCAGCCCCAGCATTTT.

V is TRBV7-8 and J is TRBJ1-3; maybe TRBD1 (5 bases). The CDR3 is 14 amino acids. The V gene lost 0 bases and the J gene lost 9 bases, with 12 bases spanning the gap. The germline V gene has CDR1 SGHVS and CDR2 FQNEAQ. CDR3 bases: TGTGCCAGCAGCTTAGCCGGTCAGGGTATCACCATATATTTT. It specifies CASSLAGQGITIYF.

The CDR3 coding sequence is TGTGCCACCAGTGATTTGCTGGGAGGGCCCCAGCATTTT. This sequence encodes CATSDLLGGPQHF. The J gene is TRBJ1-5, the V gene TRBV24-1; D is unresolved. Germline assignment: CDR1 KGHDR and CDR2 SFDVKD. V was shortened by 0 bases and J by 9 bases, with 8 bases between the two germline ends. The CDR3 totals 13 residues.

The gene calls are TRBV2 and TRBJ2-7, with TRBD2 matching over 10 bases. V lost 6 bases, J lost 5 bases, and 7 bases stayed unmatched. Germline CDR1 SNHLY, CDR2 FYNNEI. The CDR3 extends over 14 amino acids. CDR3 amino acids: CASRASGSFHEQYF. CDR3 DNA: TGTGCCAGCAGGGCTAGCGGGAGTTTTCACGAGCAGTACTTC.

This clone was recorded once. V gene TRBV6-5 combines with J gene TRBJ1-5; 7 positions match TRBD1. V shed 3 bases, J shed 7 bases, and the junction held 9 bases outside the gene matches. Germline lookup yields CDR1 MNHEY and CDR2 SVGAGI. The CDR3 contains 15 residues. The CDR3 spells CASSYPGQGDQPQHF. The CDR3 DNA follows: TGTGCCAGCAGTTATCCTGGGCAGGGGGACCAGCCCCAGCATTTT.

In nucleotides, the CDR3 is TGTACTGCCGGGAGAGATAGCAATCAGCCCCAGCATTTT. Encoded protein: CTAGRDSNQPQHF. The chain employs TRBV6-5 and TRBJ1-5; no firm D call. This CDR3 is 13 amino acids long. Germline V gene data show CDR1 as MNHEY and CDR2 as SVGAGI.

The chain links TRBV18 to TRBJ2-1, with D perhaps matching TRBD2 (6 bases). Trimming left V 2 bases short and J 4 bases short, with 15 bases between. Germline V gene lookup returns CDR1 KGHSH and CDR2 LQKENI. This CDR3 contains 16 residues. CDR3 protein: CASSPAHLATYNEQFF. CDR3 bases: TGTGCCAGCTCACCAGCCCATCTAGCGACGTACAATGAGCAGTTCTTC. The full variable domain, completed using reference TRBV18 and TRBJ2-1, is NAGVMQNPRHLVRRRGQEARLRCSPMKGHSHVYWYRQLPEEGLKFMVYLQKENIIDESGMPKERFSAEFPKEGPSILRIQQVVRGDSAAYFCASSPAHLATYNEQFFGPGTRLTVL.

The chain joins TRBV5-1 to TRBJ2-2; TRBD2 matches 9 bases. In germline, CDR1 is SGHRS, CDR2 YFSETQ. V shed 8 bases and J 5 bases; nucleotides not matched to a gene: 4. This CDR3 spans 13 amino acids. This CDR3 is CASSGSRTGELFF. CDR3 nucleotide sequence: TGCGCCAGTAGCGGGAGTAGGACCGGGGAGCTGTTTTTT.

The J gene is TRBJ2-5, the V gene TRBV7-9; TRBD1 agrees at 7 bases. This CDR3 contains 15 residues. The V gene end was trimmed by 1 base and the J gene end by 0 bases; junction bases not matched to a gene: 2. Germline CDR1 reads SEHNR; CDR2 reads FQNEAQ (reference sequence). CDR3 nucleotide sequence: TGTGCCAGCAGCTTAGGGACAGGATACCAAGAGACCCAGTACTTC. It translates to CASSLGTGYQETQYF.

The chain joins TRBV11-2 to TRBJ1-6; 8 bases agree with TRBD1. There are 14 residues in the CDR3. Germline CDR1 and CDR2: SGHAT and FQNNGV. With 1 base clipped from V and 11 bases from J, the junction kept 4 bases outside the gene matches. The CDR3 sequence is CASSLGTGTAPLHF. The CDR3 region has the DNA TGTGCCAGCAGCTTAGGGACAGGGACTGCACCCCTCCACTTT.

The J gene is TRBJ2-7, the V gene TRBV5-1; 9 bases line up with TRBD2. This CDR3 region has 14 residues. CDR1 is SGHRS and CDR2 is YFSETQ in the germline V gene. V shed 2 bases and J 7 bases; nucleotides not matched to a gene: 7. This CDR3 is CASSLTSGLGEQYF. CDR3 nucleotides: TGCGCCAGCAGCTTAACTAGCGGGCTAGGTGAGCAGTACTTC.

This chain uses TRBV7-3 with TRBJ2-1; D might be TRBD2 (5 bases). Germline CDR1 reads SGHTA; CDR2 reads FQGTGA. This CDR3 is built from 15 residues. Trimming took off 2 bases at V and 4 bases at J, with 12 bases between the two ends. As DNA, the CDR3 is TGTGCCAGCAGCTTAGAACGTACGGGATACAATGAGCAGTTCTTC. Protein: CASSLERTGYNEQFF.

This chain links TRBV19 with TRBJ2-7, with 10 positions matching TRBD1. V lost 5 bases to trimming and J lost 5 bases; unmatched junction nucleotides: 6. Germline lookup yields CDR1 LNHDA and CDR2 SQIVND (reference sequence). The CDR3 contains 14 residues. The CDR3 nucleotides are TGTGCCAGTAGTGAGGGACAGGGGTTCCACGAGCAGTACTTC. It translates to CASSEGQGFHEQYF.

This clone was seen once. This chain connects TRBV6-6 to TRBJ2-3; 8 bases map to TRBD1. This CDR3 is 16 amino acids long. V was pared by 5 bases and J by 2 bases, with 9 bases of the junction left unmatched. Per germline, CDR1 MNHNY and CDR2 SVGAGI (reference sequence). The CDR3 here is CASSKQGASNTDTQYF. The CDR3 nucleotides are TGTGCCAGCAGTAAGCAGGGGGCGAGTAACACAGATACGCAGTATTTT.

The rearrangement links TRBV28 to TRBJ1-4; TRBD1 might be the D (6 bases). The V gene lost 5 bases and the J gene lost 8 bases, with 18 bases spanning the gap. CDR3 length equals 15 residues. Germline V gene data show CDR1 as MDHEN and CDR2 as SYDVKM. CDR3 sequence reads: CASSGTTGWREKLFF. As DNA, the CDR3 is TGTGCCAGCAGTGGAACTACAGGGTGGAGGGAAAAACTGTTTTTT.

V and J are TRBV24-1 and TRBJ1-5; TRBD1 aligns across 9 bases. The CDR3 totals 14 residues. Germline V gives CDR1 KGHDR, CDR2 SFDVKD. V trimming: 9 bases; J trimming: 6 bases; junction bases outside the gene matches: 8. CDR3 region: CATAGTGPFQPQHF. CDR3 nucleotide sequence: TGTGCCACCGCCGGGACAGGGCCTTTTCAGCCCCAGCATTTT.

The chain employs TRBV5-1 and TRBJ2-7; 7 nucleotides align to TRBD2. Germline CDR1 and CDR2: SGHRS and YFSETQ. The trim removed 1 base at V and 2 bases at J, leaving 12 bases unmatched. CDR3 size: 17 residues. The CDR3 coding sequence is TGCGCCAGCAGCTTGATAGGGCGGGAGTTTGGCACCTACGAGCAGTACTTC. Its translation is CASSLIGREFGTYEQYF.

Here the CDR3 DNA reads TGTGCCAGCAGTCTAGGGACAGGGTACCAGCCCCAGCATTTT. It specifies CASSLGTGYQPQHF. This rearrangement joins TRBV28 to TRBJ1-5; 9 bases align to TRBD1. V gave up 5 bases and J gave up 7 bases; unmatched junction bases: 6. This CDR3 comprises 14 residues. CDR1 and CDR2 (germline): MDHEN, SYDVKM.

This chain uses TRBV6-5 with TRBJ2-7; TRBD2 aligns across 12 bases. Germline V gene sequence: CDR1 MNHEY, CDR2 SVGAGI. The CDR3 runs to 14 residues. V lost 8 bases to trimming and J lost 5 bases; unmatched junction nucleotides: 7. CDR3 sequence reads: CASPRLAGDDEQYF. The CDR3 nucleotides read TGTGCCAGCCCTAGACTAGCGGGAGATGACGAGCAGTACTTC.

V is TRBV5-1 and J is TRBJ2-7; TRBD1 matches 7 bases. Germline assignment: CDR1 SGHRS and CDR2 YFSETQ. The CDR3 loop spans 15 amino acids. J gave up 6 bases and V 4 bases, and 13 bases lay outside the gene matches. CDR3 nucleotide sequence: TGCGCCAGCAGCACGCGGGCCGAGGGGGACAGCGAGCAGTACTTC. Amino acid sequence: CASSTRAEGDSEQYF.

The chain has TRBV7-9 and TRBJ2-1, with a possible D match to TRBD2 (5 bases). CDR1 and CDR2 (germline): SEHNR, FQNEAQ (reference sequence). V was clipped by 3 bases and J by 0 bases, with 18 bases between them. The CDR3 sequence is 18 residues long. The CDR3 region has the DNA TGTGCCAGCAGCTTGACTAAGGTAGCAGCTCTCTCCTACAATGAGCAGTTCTTC. It codes for CASSLTKVAALSYNEQFF.

The chain carries TRBV4-1 and TRBJ2-7, with 9 bases matching TRBD1. With 2 bases clipped from V and 0 bases from J, the junction kept 8 bases outside the gene matches. Germline-derived CDR1 and CDR2 are MGHRA and YSYEKL. The CDR3 is 17 amino acids. Written as DNA, the CDR3 is TGCGCCAGCAGCCAAAGCGGGACAGGGCGGAGCTCCTACGAGCAGTACTTC. Residues: CASSQSGTGRSSYEQYF.

The chain combines TRBV27 with TRBJ1-1; D is unresolved. Deletions cut 3 bases from V and 6 bases from J, with 11 bases between. The CDR3 has 13 amino acids. In germline, CDR1 is MNHEY, CDR2 SMNVEV (reference sequence). CDR3 region: CASSFGSLSEAFF. The CDR3 region has the DNA TGTGCCAGCAGTTTCGGGTCACTTTCTGAAGCTTTCTTT.

The rearrangement links TRBV12-5 to TRBJ2-2; TRBD1 agrees at 8 bases. The germline V gene encodes CDR1 LGHNT and CDR2 FRNRAP. V dropped 3 bases and J dropped 0; count of bases not matched to a gene: 12. This CDR3 has 19 residues. The CDR3 loop reads CASGFLLRTGLSNTGELFF. DNA of the CDR3: TGTGCTAGTGGTTTTCTATTACGGACAGGGCTCTCGAACACCGGGGAGCTGTTTTTT.

This clone has a single count. The chain uses TRBV15 and TRBJ2-2, with D possibly TRBD1 on 6 matching bases. This CDR3 region has 17 residues. Deletions cut 1 base from V and 6 bases from J, with 18 bases between. CDR1 is LNHNV, CDR2 YYDKDF, per germline (reference sequence). The CDR3 region has the DNA TGTGCCACCAGCAGAGCCCAGGGGAAACACCGGGCCGGGGAGCTGTTTTTT. Encoded protein: CATSRAQGKHRAGELFF.